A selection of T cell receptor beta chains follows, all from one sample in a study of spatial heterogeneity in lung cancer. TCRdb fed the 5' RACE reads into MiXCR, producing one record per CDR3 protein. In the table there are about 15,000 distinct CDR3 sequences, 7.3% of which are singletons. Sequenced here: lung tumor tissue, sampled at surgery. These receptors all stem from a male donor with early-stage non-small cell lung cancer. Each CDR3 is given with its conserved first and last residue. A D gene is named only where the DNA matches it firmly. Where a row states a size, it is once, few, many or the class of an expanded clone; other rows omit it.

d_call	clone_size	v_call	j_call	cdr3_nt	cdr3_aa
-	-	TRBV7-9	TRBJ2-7	TGTGCCAGCAGCCAACGGGGTGTCACCTACGAGCAGTACTTC	CASSQRGVTYEQYF
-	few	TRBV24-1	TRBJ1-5	TGTGCCACCAGTGACAGAAAAAATCAGCCCCAGCATTTT	CATSDRKNQPQHF
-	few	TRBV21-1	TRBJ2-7	TGTGCCAGCAGCCCCAATGGGAAGCGGGACGCCTACGAGCAGTACTTC	CASSPNGKRDAYEQYF
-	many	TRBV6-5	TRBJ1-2	TGTGCCAGCAGTTCATGGCCGGGGGCGCCGATCGGCTACACCTTC	CASSSWPGAPIGYTF
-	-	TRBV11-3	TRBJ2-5	TGTGCCAGCAGCTCCGACTCGGAAGGGACCCAGTACTTC	CASSSDSEGTQYF
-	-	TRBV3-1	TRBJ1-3	TGTGCCAGCAGCCAACAGAGGGGATCCGGAAACACCATATATTTT	CASSQQRGSGNTIYF
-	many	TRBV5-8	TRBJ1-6	TGTGCCAGCACCTTCTCCGAAGGACCTAATTCACCCCTCCACTTT	CASTFSEGPNSPLHF
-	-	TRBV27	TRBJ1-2	TGTGCCAGCAGTTTATCTCTTGGGGTCGGGGGCTACACCTTC	CASSLSLGVGGYTF
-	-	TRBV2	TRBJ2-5	TGTGCCAGCATGGGACTCTCCCAAGAGACCCAGTACTTC	CASMGLSQETQYF
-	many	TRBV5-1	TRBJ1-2	TGCGCCAGCAGCTTGAGAGCAGGGAACGATCCTTATGGCTACACCTTC	CASSLRAGNDPYGYTF
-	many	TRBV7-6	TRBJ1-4	TGTGCCAGCAGCTTAGGCGTGGGACCGCGTGAAAAACTGTTTTTT	CASSLGVGPREKLFF
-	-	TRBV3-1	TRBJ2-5	TGTGCCAGCAGCCAACGGGGTCCAGAGACCCAGTACTTC	CASSQRGPETQYF
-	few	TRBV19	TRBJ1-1	TGTGCCAGTAGTATTCTGGGGGCGATCGTAACTGAAGCTTTCTTT	CASSILGAIVTEAFF
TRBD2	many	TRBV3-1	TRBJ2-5	TGTGCCAGCAGCCCTCCTGCGGGAGGAGAGACCCAGTACTTC	CASSPPAGGETQYF
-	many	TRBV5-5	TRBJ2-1	TGTGCCAGCAGCTTGGAGGGACCCAATGAGCAGTTCTTC	CASSLEGPNEQFF
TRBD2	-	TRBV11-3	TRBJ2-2	TGTGCCAGCAGCTTCCAGCAACCGGGACTAGCGGGAGGGAACACCGGGGAGCTGTTTTTT	CASSFQQPGLAGGNTGELFF
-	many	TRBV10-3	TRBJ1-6	TGTGCCATCAGTGGTCGGGGGAGTGATTCACCCCTCCACTTT	CAISGRGSDSPLHF
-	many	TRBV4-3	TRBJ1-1	TGCGCCAGCAGCCCCACTTTACAGGGTAACACTGAAGCTTTCTTT	CASSPTLQGNTEAFF
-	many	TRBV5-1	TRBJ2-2	TGCGCCAGCAGCTCGGGACAGAACACCGGGGAGCTGTTTTTT	CASSSGQNTGELFF
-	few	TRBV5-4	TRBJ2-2	TGTGCCAGCAGCTTGGCGTCACCCTACACCGGGGAGCTGTTTTTT	CASSLASPYTGELFF
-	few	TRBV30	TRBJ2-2	TGTGCCTGGAGTGCAGGGACAACGGACACCGGGGAGCTGTTTTTT	CAWSAGTTDTGELFF
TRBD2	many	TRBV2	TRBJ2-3	TGTGCCAGCAGGGGGACTATCCTTAGCACAGATACGCAGTATTTT	CASRGTILSTDTQYF
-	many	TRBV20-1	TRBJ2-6	TGCAGTGCTGGGAGGACAACGGGCTCTGGGGCCAACGTCCTGACTTTC	CSAGRTTGSGANVLTF
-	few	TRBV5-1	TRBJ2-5	TGCGCCAGCAGCTTGGGACAACAAGAGACCCAGTACTTC	CASSLGQQETQYF
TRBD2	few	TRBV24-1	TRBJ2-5	TGTGCCACCAGTGACCCATCTAGCGGGACCTCGGGGACCCAGTACTTC	CATSDPSSGTSGTQYF
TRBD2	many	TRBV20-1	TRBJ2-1	TGCAGTGCTTTACGACTAGCGGGGGGGCCAAATGAGCAGTTCTTC	CSALRLAGGPNEQFF
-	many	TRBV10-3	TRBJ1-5	TGTGCCATCAGAGACACAGGGTTCAATCAGCCCCAGCATTTT	CAIRDTGFNQPQHF
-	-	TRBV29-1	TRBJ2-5	TGCAGCGGGAAAGGCCAGCCTGGGACCCAGTACTTC	CSGKGQPGTQYF
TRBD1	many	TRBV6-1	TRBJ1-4	TGTGCCAGCAGTGGAGGGACAGTCTATAATGAAAAACTGTTTTTT	CASSGGTVYNEKLFF